These 9 T cell receptor beta chains originate from one sample sequenced in a study of lymphopenia after photon versus proton radiotherapy. TCRdb's copy holds only in-frame clones and misses some; the assay was immunoSEQ multiplex PCR. This sample has 55,000 to 70,000 clones; under 95% occur once, and the top ten carry about 3%. Source: peripheral blood, taken from a patient treated with photon-based radiotherapy. The receptor set was obtained from a woman aged 65 to 85 with pancreatic cancer.

The rearrangement uses TRBV7-9 and TRBJ2-3; 8 positions match TRBD1. The germline V gene has CDR1 SEHNR and CDR2 FQNEAQ (reference sequence). With V trimmed by 5 bases and J by 5 bases, 6 bases remained unmatched. The CDR3 has 14 amino acids. The CDR3 DNA reads as TGTGCCAGCAGCACCGGACAGGGTCAAGATACGCAGTATTTT. It encodes CASSTGQGQDTQYF.

This chain joins TRBV5-1 and TRBJ2-3, with D possibly being TRBD2 (5 bases). V was cut by 4 bases and J by 0 bases, with 9 bases left in between. The germline CDR1 and CDR2 sequences are SGHRS and YFSETQ. This CDR3 spans 14 amino acids. This CDR3 is CASSPSTSTDTQYF. CDR3 coding DNA: TGCGCCAGCAGCCCTAGCACTAGCACAGATACGCAGTATTTT.

This chain uses TRBV5-4 with TRBJ2-3; 7 nucleotides match TRBD1. V trimming: 4 bases; J trimming: 4 bases; junction bases outside the gene matches: 9. The CDR3 totals 15 residues. Germline-derived CDR1 and CDR2 are SGHNT and YYREEE (reference sequence). The CDR3 loop is CASSISGGPADTQYF. As DNA, the CDR3 is TGTGCCAGCAGCATCTCAGGGGGACCTGCAGATACGCAGTATTTT.

The CDR3 bases are TGTGCCAGCAGCGTAGGGGTGGTAGGGGCCAACGTCCTGACTTTC. Protein product: CASSVGVVGANVLTF. V usage is TRBV9 and J usage is TRBJ2-6, with D unresolved. Per the germline V gene, CDR1 is SGDLS and CDR2 is YYNGEE. V shed 0 bases and J shed 4 bases, with 8 bases lying between them. CDR3 length: 15 amino acids.

In DNA form, the CDR3 reads TGTGCCAGCAGCCAAGATGGGGGGCAGGGGTATCGTCAGCCCCAGCATTTT. This translates into CASSQDGGQGYRQPQHF. This chain connects TRBV4-2 to TRBJ1-5, with D perhaps matching TRBD1 (6 bases). The CDR3 runs to 17 residues. Trimming cost V 0 bases and J 6 bases, with 18 bases left between them. Germline V lookup: CDR1 LGHNA, CDR2 YNFKEQ.

In DNA form, the CDR3 reads TGTGCCAGCAGCTTAGTTTCTAACGGGGGGGATAGAGAGACCCAGTACTTC. Protein product: CASSLVSNGGDRETQYF. The chain links TRBV7-2 to TRBJ2-5; 8 bases are a match to TRBD2. The CDR3 contains 17 residues. The germline V gene encodes CDR1 SGHTA and CDR2 FQGNSA. V shed 1 base, J shed 4 bases, and the junction held 11 bases outside the gene matches.

The genes are TRBV28 and TRBJ1-5; a weak D match, TRBD1 (5 bases). The CDR3 spans 20 residues. Trimming shortened V by 5 bases and J by 3 bases, and 29 bases separated the two germline ends. CDR1 MDHEN and CDR2 SYDVKM come from the germline V gene. The CDR3 here is CASSPPPYRSGLLYNQPQHF. CDR3 in DNA: TGTGCCAGCAGTCCTCCGCCTTACCGGTCGGGGCTTTTATACAATCAGCCCCAGCATTTT.

The V and J genes are TRBV9 and TRBJ2-4; D unclear. Between the trimmed V and J ends, which lost 0 bases and 7 bases, there was a span of 11 bases. Germline V gene sequence: CDR1 SGDLS, CDR2 YYNGEE. The CDR3 has 14 residues. The CDR3 sequence: CASSVGVSRNIQYF. The CDR3 DNA reads as TGTGCCAGCAGCGTAGGGGTTAGCAGGAACATTCAGTACTTC.

The rearrangement links TRBV19 to TRBJ1-5; D not resolved. Per the germline V gene, CDR1 is LNHDA and CDR2 is SQIVND (reference sequence). The V and J ends lost 3 bases and 6 bases respectively, with 6 bases between them. The CDR3 contains 12 residues. In nucleotides, the CDR3 is TGTGCCAGTAGTATCATAGGTCAGCCCCAGCATTTT. This encodes CASSIIGQPQHF.